A selection of T cell receptor beta chains follows, all from one sample in a study of shared clonotypes between healthy human individuals. Assay: immunoSEQ multiplex PCR; the TCRdb copy retains only in-frame clones and omits some. Of about 2.4 million clones listed, just over 90% are singletons. Specimen: naive CD4+ T cells sorted from blood. These receptors all stem from a man aged 18 to 30 in good health. Each CDR3 is given with its conserved first and last residue. Each record gives: clone size, CDR3 length, J gene, V gene, D gene, CDR3 protein, CDR3 DNA. A D gene is named only where the DNA matches it firmly. The size field is filled for only some rows; it gives once, few, many or a size class.

- | 14 | TRBJ2-2 | TRBV7-7 | - | CASRPGFGTGELFF | TGTGCTAGCAGGCCAGGGTTTGGCACCGGGGAGCTGTTTTTT
- | 15 | TRBJ2-5 | TRBV7-9 | - | CASSLRGEIGVTQYF | TGTGCCAGCAGTCTGAGGGGGGAGATTGGGGTGACCCAGTACTTC
- | 15 | TRBJ2-1 | TRBV7-9 | TRBD2 | CASSMTSGAYNEQFF | TGTGCCAGCAGCATGACTAGCGGGGCCTACAATGAGCAGTTCTTC
- | 13 | TRBJ1-1 | TRBV6-4 | - | CASSMRLNTEAFF | TGTGCCAGCAGTATGCGCCTGAACACTGAAGCTTTCTTT
- | 11 | TRBJ1-1 | TRBV20-1 | - | CSARHKTEAFF | TGCAGTGCCCGCCATAAAACTGAAGCTTTCTTT
- | 14 | TRBJ2-3 | TRBV6-1 | - | CASTGGGVADTQYF | TGTGCCAGCACAGGGGGAGGCGTCGCAGATACGCAGTATTTT
- | 13 | TRBJ1-2 | TRBV6-6 | TRBD1 | CASSPRTGDGYTF | TGTGCCAGCAGTCCCAGGACAGGGGATGGCTACACCTTC
- | 15 | TRBJ1-6 | TRBV5-6 | - | CASSLRPGSNSPLHF | TGTGCCAGCAGCTTACGCCCGGGGTCAAATTCACCCCTCCACTTT
once | 14 | TRBJ1-6 | TRBV6-6 | - | CASSQDRNNSPLHF | TGTGCCAGCAGCCAGGACAGAAATAATTCACCCCTCCACTTT
- | 13 | TRBJ2-6 | TRBV15 | - | CATRGSGANVLTF | TGTGCCACCAGGGGCTCTGGGGCCAACGTCCTGACTTTC
- | 15 | TRBJ1-5 | TRBV6-1 | - | CASSEDNGYNQPQHF | TGTGCCAGCAGTGAAGACAACGGGTACAATCAGCCCCAGCATTTT